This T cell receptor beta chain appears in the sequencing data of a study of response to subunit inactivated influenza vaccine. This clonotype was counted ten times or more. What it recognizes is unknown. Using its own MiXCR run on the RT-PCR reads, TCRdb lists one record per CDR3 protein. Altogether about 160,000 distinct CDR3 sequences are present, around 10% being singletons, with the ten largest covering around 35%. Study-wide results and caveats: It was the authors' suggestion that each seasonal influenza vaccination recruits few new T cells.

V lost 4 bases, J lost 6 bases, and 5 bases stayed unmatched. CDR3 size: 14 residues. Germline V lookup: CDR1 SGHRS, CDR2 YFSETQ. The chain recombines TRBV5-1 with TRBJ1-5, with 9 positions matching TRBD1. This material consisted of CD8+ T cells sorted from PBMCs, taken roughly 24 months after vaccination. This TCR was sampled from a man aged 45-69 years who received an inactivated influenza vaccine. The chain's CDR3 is CASSPKTGGQPQHF. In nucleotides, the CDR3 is TGCGCCAGCAGCCCTAAGACAGGGGGTCAGCCCCAGCATTTT.